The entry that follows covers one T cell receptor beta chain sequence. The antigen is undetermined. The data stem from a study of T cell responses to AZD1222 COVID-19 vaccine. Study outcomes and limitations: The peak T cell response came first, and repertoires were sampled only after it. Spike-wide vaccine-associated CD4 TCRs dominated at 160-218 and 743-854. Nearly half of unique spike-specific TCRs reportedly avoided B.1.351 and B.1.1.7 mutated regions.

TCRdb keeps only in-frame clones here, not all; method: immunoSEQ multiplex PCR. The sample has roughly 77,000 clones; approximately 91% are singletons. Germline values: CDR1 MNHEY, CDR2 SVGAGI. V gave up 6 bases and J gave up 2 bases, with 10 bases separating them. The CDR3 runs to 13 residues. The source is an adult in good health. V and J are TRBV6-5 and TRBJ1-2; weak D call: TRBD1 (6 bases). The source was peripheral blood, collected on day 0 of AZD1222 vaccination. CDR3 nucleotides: TGTGCCAGCAGCCGAGGGGGGAACTATGGCTACACCTTC. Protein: CASSRGGNYGYTF.